This note documents a single T cell receptor (beta chain) sequence. The sample originates from a study of preoperative IRX-2 immunotherapy in early breast cancer. Using immunoSEQ multiplex PCR, the repertoire was profiled, and TCRdb retains in-frame clones only, with some absent. The repertoire holds some 32,000 clones, with roughly 87% as singletons. As to treatment: preoperative locoregional IRX-2 cytokine immunotherapy. Samples came from a phase Ib trial of preoperative locoregional IRX-2 cytokine immunotherapy. This TCR was sampled from a human donor with breast cancer. Sequencing was performed on lymph node tissue, taken from a patient treated with IRX-2 immunotherapy.

In DNA form, the CDR3 reads TGTGCCAGCAGGCGGGCCCGGGCAGGGACCGGGGAGCTGTTTTTT. Encoded protein: CASRRARAGTGELFF. The chain links TRBV7-1 to TRBJ2-2; perhaps D is TRBD1 or TRBD2 (5 bases each). TRBV7-1 is placed among ORFs of uncertain function. Trimming stripped 6 bases from V and 5 bases from J, with 16 bases between. The CDR3 sequence is 15 residues long.